The rows below give T cell receptor beta chains drawn from one sample of a study of blood T cell repertoires in COVID-19. Profiling relied on immunoSEQ multiplex PCR, and the TCRdb table lists in-frame clones only, not all of them. There are around 250,000 clones in the sample; roughly 85% occur only once, and under 2.5% lies in the top ten. Source material: PBMCs or T cells enriched from blood (not recorded which). The receptors originated from a woman in her fifties or sixties who had recovered from COVID-19. Both conserved end residues are part of each CDR3. A D gene is named only where the DNA matches it firmly. Clone size appears in some rows only: once, few, many, or a class for an expanded clone.

V	size	D	J	DNA	CDR3
TRBV7-8	NA	NA	TRBJ2-2	TGTGCCAGCAGCTTAGGTGGGAGGAGAACCGGGGAGCTGTTTTTT	CASSLGGRRTGELFF
TRBV29-1	NA	NA	TRBJ2-7	TGCAGCGTTGAAGGGCAGTCCTCCTACGAGCAGTACTTC	CSVEGQSSYEQYF
TRBV29-1	NA	TRBD2	TRBJ2-1	TGCAGCGTTGAACTAGCGGGAGAAGGGACCTACAATGAGCAGTTCTTC	CSVELAGEGTYNEQFF
TRBV25-1	few	TRBD1	TRBJ1-1	TGTGCCAGCAGTGGACAGGGGAACACTGAAGCTTTCTTT	CASSGQGNTEAFF
TRBV19	NA	TRBD1	TRBJ1-5	TGTGCCACCGCAGACAGGGTTGGTCAGCCCCAGCATTTT	CATADRVGQPQHF
TRBV3-1/TRBV3-2	NA	NA	TRBJ2-3	TGTGCCAGCAGCCAAGACGCGGGATCTAGCACAGATACGCAGTATTTT	CASSQDAGSSTDTQYF
TRBV7-2	NA	TRBD1	TRBJ1-6	TGTGCCAGCAGCTTAAGACAGGGGGGTAATTCACCCCTCCACTTT	CASSLRQGGNSPLHF
TRBV25-1	NA	NA	TRBJ2-3	TGTGCCAGCAGTGATACAGGTGGGGGGACAGATACGCAGTATTTT	CASSDTGGGTDTQYF
TRBV28	NA	NA	TRBJ1-1	TGTGCCAGCAGTTTAACCAGGGAAGCTTTCTTT	CASSLTREAFF
TRBV4-2	NA	NA	TRBJ2-7	TGTGCCAGCAGCCAAGACCCCTTTGAGCAGTACTTC	CASSQDPFEQYF
TRBV3-1/TRBV3-2	NA	NA	TRBJ1-6	TGTGCCAGCAGCCAAGACCTAACGGGACTTCTCCACTTT	CASSQDLTGLLHF
TRBV5-1	NA	TRBD1	TRBJ1-4	TGCGCCAGCAGCTTCGCCAGGGGGCTGTCTAATGAAAAACTGTTTTTT	CASSFARGLSNEKLFF
TRBV5-4	NA	NA	TRBJ2-7	TGTGCCAGCAGCTTAACAGGGAGTCCCCCATACGAGCAGTACTTC	CASSLTGSPPYEQYF
TRBV7-9	NA	NA	TRBJ1-4	TGTGCCAGCAGCTTACTTGAAAAACTGTTTTTT	CASSLLEKLFF
TRBV2	NA	NA	TRBJ2-1	TGTGCCAGCTCAAGCGGAGGGACTAATGAGCAGTTCTTC	CASSSGGTNEQFF
TRBV7-6	NA	TRBD2	TRBJ2-7	TGTGCCAGCAGCTTAGGGGGGGGTTACGAGCAGTACTTC	CASSLGGGYEQYF
TRBV18	NA	NA	TRBJ2-6	TGTGCCAGCTCACCACCTATTAGGGGTGGGGCCAACGTCCTGACTTTC	CASSPPIRGGANVLTF
TRBV6-6	NA	NA	TRBJ1-2	TGTGCCAGCAGTTACGTAAGGACTCCTAACTATGGCTACACCTTC	CASSYVRTPNYGYTF
TRBV5-1	once	TRBD1	TRBJ2-7	TGCGCCAGCAGCCACTTTTCCCCCCAGGGGGCAGGCTACGAGCAGTACTTC	CASSHFSPQGAGYEQYF
TRBV28	NA	TRBD1	TRBJ1-2	TGTGCCAGCAGTTTAGGGGACAAGGGGTTCGGACAGGGTAACTATGGCTACACCTTC	CASSLGDKGFGQGNYGYTF
TRBV10-3	NA	NA	TRBJ2-1	TGTGCCATCAGTGAATCCCAGGGTGGGAATGAGCAGTTCTTC	CAISESQGGNEQFF
TRBV3-1/TRBV3-2	NA	NA	TRBJ2-7	TGTGCCAGCAGCAATAGACCGGGACATTCCTCCTACGAGCAGTACTTC	CASSNRPGHSSYEQYF
TRBV28	once	TRBD1	TRBJ1-3	TGTGCCAGCAGTTTATCGGGGACAGGGGGGGGAAACACCATATATTTT	CASSLSGTGGGNTIYF
TRBV13	NA	NA	TRBJ1-2	TGTGCCAGCAGCTTACTAGGGCAGGGGAACTATGGCTACACCTTC	CASSLLGQGNYGYTF
TRBV19	NA	NA	TRBJ1-3	TGTGCCAGTAGTCAGGGGACCTACTCTGGAAACACCATATATTTT	CASSQGTYSGNTIYF
TRBV6-5	few	NA	TRBJ1-6	TGTGCCAGCAGTTACTCGCAGGAGGGGAGTTCACCCCTCCACTTT	CASSYSQEGSSPLHF
TRBV19	NA	TRBD1	TRBJ2-7	TGTGCCAGTAGTATACAGGGGGCTCACTACGAGCAGTACTTC	CASSIQGAHYEQYF
TRBV19	NA	TRBD2	TRBJ2-1	TGTGCCAGTAGTACCCGACTAGCGGCTACTTACAATGAGCAGTTCTTC	CASSTRLAATYNEQFF
TRBV7-9	NA	NA	TRBJ1-1	TGTGCCAGCAAGCTTAGAGTGAACACTGAAGCTTTCTTT	CASKLRVNTEAFF
TRBV3-1/TRBV3-2	NA	NA	TRBJ2-1	TGTGCCAGCAGCCAAGAACCGGACAGTTTCCGCAATGAGCAGTTCTTC	CASSQEPDSFRNEQFF
TRBV7-2	NA	NA	TRBJ1-6	TGTGCCAGCAGCTTAGCCTCGACAGTGGGTAATTCACCCCTCCACTTT	CASSLASTVGNSPLHF
TRBV3-1/TRBV3-2	NA	NA	TRBJ1-4	TGTGCCAGCAGCCCCTTCGACAATTTTGAACTGTTTTTT	CASSPFDNFELFF
TRBV7-2	few	NA	TRBJ1-5	TGTGCCAGCAGCGAGATTTTAGATCAGCCCCAGCATTTT	CASSEILDQPQHF
TRBV7-9	once	NA	TRBJ1-1	TGTGCCAGCAGCTTAGAGGCAGGGGAAGCTTTCTTT	CASSLEAGEAFF
TRBV7-2	few	TRBD1	TRBJ1-4	TGTGCCAGCAGCTTAGGTGTGCCGGGACAGGGGGCGCGGGTGTTTTTT	CASSLGVPGQGARVFF
TRBV5-1	NA	NA	TRBJ1-2	TGCGCCAGCAGCCCAGAAAACTATGGCTACACCTTC	CASSPENYGYTF
TRBV7-3	NA	NA	TRBJ2-1	TGTGCCAGCAGCTCTCTCCTCAGCTCCTACAATGAGCAGTTCTTC	CASSSLLSSYNEQFF
TRBV5-1	NA	TRBD1	TRBJ1-1	TGCGCCAGCAGCTTGGAGGGGGCGCGCACTGAAGCTTTCTTT	CASSLEGARTEAFF
TRBV6-5	NA	NA	TRBJ2-2	TGTGCCAGCCCACAGAGCACCGGGGAGCTGTTTTTT	CASPQSTGELFF
TRBV24-1	NA	NA	TRBJ2-7	TGTGCCACCAGTGGATGTAAGGGGGACGTCTACGAGCAGTACTTC	CATSGCKGDVYEQYF
TRBV28	NA	TRBD2	TRBJ2-1	TGTGCCAGCAGTCACGGACTAGCGGGAGGACGTAATGAGCAGTTCTTC	CASSHGLAGGRNEQFF
TRBV6-5	NA	TRBD2	TRBJ2-1	TGTGCCAGCAGGCCGGGACTAGGATACAATGAGCAGTTCTTC	CASRPGLGYNEQFF
TRBV2	NA	NA	TRBJ2-3	TGTGCCAGCAGGGGTAGCGGCTTGAAAGTGGCAGATACGCAGTATTTT	CASRGSGLKVADTQYF
TRBV19	NA	NA	TRBJ2-1	TGTGCCAGTAGTATAGTGGCCGGAGCGGGTGAATACAATGAGCAGTTCTTC	CASSIVAGAGEYNEQFF
TRBV5-1	NA	TRBD1	TRBJ1-5	TGCGCCAGCAGCTTGGACAGGGGGGATCAGCCCCAGCATTTT	CASSLDRGDQPQHF
TRBV24-1	NA	NA	TRBJ2-3	TGTGCCACCAGTGATTCTAGCGAATACGGCGGGTTCGCAGATACGCAGTATTTT	CATSDSSEYGGFADTQYF
TRBV7-8	NA	NA	TRBJ1-2	TGTGCCAGCAGCCTTGGGGGGGGCGACTATGGCTACACCTTC	CASSLGGGDYGYTF
TRBV28	NA	NA	TRBJ1-5	TGTGCCAGCAGTTTGGGGCAGGCCTATCAGCCCCAGCATTTT	CASSLGQAYQPQHF
TRBV28	NA	TRBD1	TRBJ2-4	TGTGCCAGCAGCCCAGGGGGCTTGTCCAAAAACATTCAGTACTTC	CASSPGGLSKNIQYF
TRBV28	NA	TRBD1	TRBJ1-4	TGTGCCAGCAGCAACCAGGGGGCAACTAATGAAAAACTGTTTTTT	CASSNQGATNEKLFF
TRBV28	NA	TRBD2	TRBJ2-3	TGTGCCAGCAGTTTACTAGCGGGGTTCACAGATACGCAGTATTTT	CASSLLAGFTDTQYF
TRBV5-1	NA	TRBD1	TRBJ1-4	TGCGCCAGCAGCTTAAGGGACAGGGCATCGACAACTAATGAAAAACTGTTTTTT	CASSLRDRASTTNEKLFF
TRBV5-4	NA	TRBD2	TRBJ2-1	TGTGCCAGCAGCTTGGGGTCCGGGACTACCTACAATGAGCAGTTCTTC	CASSLGSGTTYNEQFF
TRBV5-1	few	NA	TRBJ1-1	TGCGCCAGCAGCTTGGTGGAGGGAGGAACTGAAGCTTTCTTT	CASSLVEGGTEAFF